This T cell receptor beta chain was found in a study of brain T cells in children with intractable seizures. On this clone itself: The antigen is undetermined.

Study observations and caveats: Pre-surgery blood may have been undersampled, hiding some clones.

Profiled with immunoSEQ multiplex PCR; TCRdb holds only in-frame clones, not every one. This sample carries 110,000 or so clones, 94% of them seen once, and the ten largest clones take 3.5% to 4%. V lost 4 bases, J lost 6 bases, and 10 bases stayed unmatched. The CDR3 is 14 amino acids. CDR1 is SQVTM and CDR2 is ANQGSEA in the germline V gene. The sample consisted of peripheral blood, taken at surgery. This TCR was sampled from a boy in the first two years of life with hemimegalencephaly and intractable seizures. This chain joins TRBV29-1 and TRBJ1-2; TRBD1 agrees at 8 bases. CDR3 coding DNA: TGCAGCGTTGGAGGTGGACAGGGAGGGGATGGCTACACCTTC. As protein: CSVGGGQGGDGYTF.